This T cell receptor beta chain is from a study of T cell repertoires in cytomegalovirus infection. Study summary: HLA-B-restricted CMV epitopes that are well studied were used alongside recently identified HLA-C-restricted ones. Through public TCR beta signatures, both CMV infection and matching HLA type were indicated.

The CDR3 totals 16 residues. From germline, CDR1 is DFQATT and CDR2 SNEGSKA (reference sequence). After removal of 1 base from V and 4 bases from J, the junction contained 11 bases not matched to a gene. Comments on this clonotype: Its antigen remains unknown.

TCRdb called the reads again in MiXCR, with one record for every CDR3 protein. The sample gives approximately 340,000 distinct CDR3 sequences, almost 30% of which show up once; around 18% is in the top ten. Points from the study as a whole: The ex vivo response was dominated by HLA-C-restricted CMV-specific TCR beta clonotypes. Cumulative public TCR beta family frequency identified CMV carriers with the relevant HLA.

The sample consisted of cultured PBMCs, taken from culture after CMV antigen stimulation. The TCR originated in a human donor in good health (CMV status not recorded). Some clones in this sample may be carry-over from other donors' samples. The chain joins TRBV20-1 to TRBJ1-2; TRBD1 matches at 8 bases. CDR3: CSARVSGTGFLYGYTF. CDR3 in DNA: TGCAGTGCTAGAGTTTCGGGGACAGGATTTCTCTATGGCTACACCTTC.